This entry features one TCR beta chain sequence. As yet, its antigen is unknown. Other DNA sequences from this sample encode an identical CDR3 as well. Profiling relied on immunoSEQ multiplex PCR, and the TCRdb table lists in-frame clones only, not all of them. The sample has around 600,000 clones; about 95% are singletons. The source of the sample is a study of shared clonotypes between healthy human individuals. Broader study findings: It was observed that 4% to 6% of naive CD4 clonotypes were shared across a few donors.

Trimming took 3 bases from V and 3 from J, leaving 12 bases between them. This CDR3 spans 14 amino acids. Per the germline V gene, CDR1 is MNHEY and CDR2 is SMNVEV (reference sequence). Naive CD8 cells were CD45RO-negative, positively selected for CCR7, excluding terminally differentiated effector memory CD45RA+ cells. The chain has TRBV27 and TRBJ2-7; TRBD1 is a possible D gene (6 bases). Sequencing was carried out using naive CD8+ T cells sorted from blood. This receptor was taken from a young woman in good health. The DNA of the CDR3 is TGTGCCAGCAGTTTTGGTACAGGGAGCTACGAGCAGTACTTC. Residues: CASSFGTGSYEQYF.